This record looks at one T cell receptor beta chain sequence and its context. Its antigen is currently unknown. These data come from a study of memory CD4+ T cells and cytomegalovirus serostatus. CDR1 is SGDLS, CDR2 YYNGEE, per germline. V was trimmed by 4 bases and J by 0 bases, leaving 13 bases between them. This CDR3 is 15 amino acids long. The sort gate was single viable CD3+CD4+CD8-CD45RO+ cells for memory CD4+ T cells. Serum IgG to CMV pp150, pp28, p38 and p52 defined serostatus. Study conclusions and caveats: The CMV-associated TCR signature appears largely within the CD4+ memory repertoire. CD4+ memory repertoires contained about 40% of the roughly 160 reported CMV TCRbeta sequences.

Methods used by the authors: After removing out-of-frame reads, millions of distinct TCRbeta sequences remained. The method was immunoSEQ multiplex PCR; TCRdb's version includes in-frame clones alone and lacks a portion of them. That table is the source of V, J and clone size, and D and trimming were worked out from the DNA. The sample lists approximately 61,000 clones; around 80% were seen once. Sequenced sample: memory CD4+ T cells from blood. The clonotype was recovered from an adult in good health and CMV-seronegative. Some clones in this sample may be carry-over from other donors' samples. This chain joins TRBV9 and TRBJ1-2; D is ambiguous. CDR3 in DNA: TGTGCCAGCAGCCCAAGCCAGGCATCTAACTATGGCTACACCTTC. Translation: CASSPSQASNYGYTF.